This T cell receptor beta chain was profiled in a study of shared clonotypes between healthy human individuals. Study-wide results and limits: Memory subsets had estimated richness that was generally smaller than that of naive subsets. A reduction in generation probabilities was seen for non-shared clonotypes relative to those shared by all four donors.

With respect to this clone: Antigen specificity is unknown. Within the sample, other DNA sequences also encode this same CDR3.

Germline V CDR1 and CDR2: SGHTA, FQGNSA. Trimming removed 1 base at V and 3 bases at J, with 10 bases between. CDR3 size: 15 residues. Produced via immunoSEQ multiplex PCR; TCRdb's table is partial and in-frame only. This table has about 710,000 clones, around 73% appearing once. This receptor was taken from a woman between 25 and 40 years old in good health. Material for sequencing was memory CD4+ T cells sorted from blood. Stated subset: CD45RA-negative fraction. The chain uses TRBV7-2 and TRBJ1-5; D gene uncertain. CDR3: CASSLGSGPNQPQHF. In nucleotides, the CDR3 is TGTGCCAGCAGCTTAGGATCTGGGCCCAATCAGCCCCAGCATTTT.